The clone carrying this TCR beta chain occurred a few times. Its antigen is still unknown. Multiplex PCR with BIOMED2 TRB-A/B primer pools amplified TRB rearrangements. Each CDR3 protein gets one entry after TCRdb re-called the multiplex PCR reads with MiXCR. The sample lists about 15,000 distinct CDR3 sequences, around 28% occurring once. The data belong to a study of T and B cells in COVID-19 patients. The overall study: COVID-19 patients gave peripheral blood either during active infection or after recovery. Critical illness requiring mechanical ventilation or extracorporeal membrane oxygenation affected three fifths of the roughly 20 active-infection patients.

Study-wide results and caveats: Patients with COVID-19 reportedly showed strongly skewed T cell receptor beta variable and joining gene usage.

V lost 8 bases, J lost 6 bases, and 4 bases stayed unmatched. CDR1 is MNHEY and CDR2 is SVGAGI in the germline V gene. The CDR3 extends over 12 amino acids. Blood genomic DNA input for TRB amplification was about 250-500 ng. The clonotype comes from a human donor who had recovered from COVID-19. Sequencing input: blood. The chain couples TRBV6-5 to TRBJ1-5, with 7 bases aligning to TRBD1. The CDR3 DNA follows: TGTGCCAGCGGACAGGATCCTCAGCCCCAGCATTTT. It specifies CASGQDPQPQHF.